Sequencing of this T cell receptor (beta chain) was carried out in a study of control samples from healthy donors and cancer patients. Measured with immunoSEQ multiplex PCR; TCRdb has only the in-frame clones, and not every one. The sample has 96,000 or so clones; 90% to 95% are singletons. The CDR3 length is 17 residues. Per the germline V gene, CDR1 is SEHNR and CDR2 is FQNEAQ (reference sequence). The V and J ends lost 5 bases and 1 base respectively, with 21 bases between them. The source material was blood. The TCR sequence derives from a man aged 18-30 years in good health. V and J are TRBV7-9 and TRBJ2-7; tentatively, D is TRBD1 or TRBD2 (5 bases each). The CDR3 DNA is TGTGCCAGCAGCCCCTATCTTCGCCGTGGGGGATCCTACGAGCAGTACTTC. Amino acid sequence: CASSPYLRRGGSYEQYF.